This entry is about one TCR beta chain. What it recognizes is unknown. These data originate in a study of beta chain features in type 1 diabetes. Whole-study results and caveats: Compared to healthy donors, patients appeared to have naive, central memory and Treg TCRB repertoires that were more alike. People with Type 1 diabetes carried modestly yet significantly shorter TCRB CDR3s in all four CD4+ subsets.

Germline CDR1 is MDHEN and CDR2 is SYDVKM. Trimming removed 5 bases at V and 0 bases at J, with 6 bases between. CDR3 length equals 13 residues. Every isolated RNA sample was fully reverse transcribed, so sequencing captured expressed TCRB transcripts. Data came from immunoSEQ multiplex PCR; TCRdb stores just in-frame clones and leaves some out. The sample lists under 350,000 clones; more than 13% were seen once. The receptor was derived from a man aged 25-40 years with type 1 diabetes. Sequenced material: naive CD4+ T cells from blood. The chain uses TRBV28 and TRBJ2-3, with no clear D. The CDR3 sequence is CASSVTSTDTQYF. DNA of the CDR3: TGTGCCAGCAGTGTTACTAGCACAGATACGCAGTATTTT.